This T cell receptor (beta chain) was sequenced for a study of naive and memory T cell subsets. Germline lookup yields CDR1 MDHEN and CDR2 SYDVKM. V was trimmed by 8 bases and J by 3 bases, leaving 13 bases between them. This CDR3 is 13 amino acids long. This clonotype was picked up a small number of times. What it binds is not known. Regarding the study as a whole: Between naive and memory subsets, TCR abundance power law exponents differed. Especially in CD8 cells, naive repertoires contained a few larger clonotypes, possibly CD45RA-re-expressing memory cells.

Both TRBC1 and TRBC2 were covered by a beta constant-region primer of two equimolar oligonucleotides. Ligated cDNA was amplified by four rounds of PCR with nested alpha and beta constant-region primers and SP2. TCRdb re-analysed the UMI-ligation and nested PCR reads in MiXCR, keeping a single row per CDR3 protein. Altogether more than 120,000 distinct CDR3 sequences are present, about 20% being singletons, with the ten largest covering 0.55% to 0.75%. The clonotype originates from a human donor in good health. The chain uses TRBV28 and TRBJ1-1, with D perhaps matching TRBD1 (5 bases). The sequenced sample consisted of naive CD8+ T cells from blood. CDR3 in amino acids: CASLLGTYTEAFF. The CDR3 DNA is TGTGCCAGCCTACTGGGGACGTACACTGAAGCTTTCTTT. Full variable domain (missing parts from reference TRBV28 and TRBJ1-1): DVKVTQSSRYLVKRTGEKVFLECVQDMDHENMFWYRQDPGLGLRLIYFSYDVKMKEKGDIPEGYSVSREKKERFSLILESASTNQTSMYLCASLLGTYTEAFFGQGTRLTVV.